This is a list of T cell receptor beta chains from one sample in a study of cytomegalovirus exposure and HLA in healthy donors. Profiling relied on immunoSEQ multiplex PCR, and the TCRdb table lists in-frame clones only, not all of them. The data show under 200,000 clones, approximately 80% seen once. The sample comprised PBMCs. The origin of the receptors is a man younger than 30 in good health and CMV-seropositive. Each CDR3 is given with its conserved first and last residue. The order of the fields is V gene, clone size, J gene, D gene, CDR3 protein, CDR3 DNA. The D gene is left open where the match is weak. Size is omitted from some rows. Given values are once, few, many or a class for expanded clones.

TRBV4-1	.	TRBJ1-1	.	CASSQGVMTVNTEAFF	TGCGCCAGCAGCCAAGGAGTCATGACAGTAAACACTGAAGCTTTCTTT
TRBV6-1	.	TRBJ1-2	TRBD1	CASTRDRAYGYTF	TGTGCCAGCACCCGGGACAGGGCCTATGGCTACACCTTC
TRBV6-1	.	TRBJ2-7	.	CASSERRGTSHEQYF	TGTGCCAGCAGTGAGCGCAGGGGAACGTCCCACGAGCAGTACTTC
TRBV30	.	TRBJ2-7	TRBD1	CAWSTGTGSYEQYF	TGTGCCTGGAGCACCGGGACAGGGTCCTACGAGCAGTACTTC
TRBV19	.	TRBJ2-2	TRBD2	CASTPSGVLTGELFF	TGTGCCAGTACCCCTAGCGGAGTTCTCACCGGGGAGCTGTTTTTT
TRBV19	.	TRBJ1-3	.	CASSIRSPVSGNTIYF	TGTGCCAGTAGTATCCGCAGTCCCGTGTCGGGAAACACCATATATTTT
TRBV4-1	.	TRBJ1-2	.	CASSQGGNYGYTF	TGCGCCAGCAGCCAAGGAGGGAACTATGGCTACACCTTC
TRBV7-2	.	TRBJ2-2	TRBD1	CASSTGQGVVGELFF	TGTGCCAGCAGCACCGGACAGGGGGTTGTCGGGGAGCTGTTTTTT
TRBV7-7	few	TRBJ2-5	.	CASSLAVAEETQYF	TGTGCCAGCAGCTTAGCAGTAGCGGAAGAGACCCAGTACTTC
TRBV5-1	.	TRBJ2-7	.	CASSLEVLTYEQYF	TGCGCCAGCAGCTTAGAGGTTCTCACCTACGAGCAGTACTTC
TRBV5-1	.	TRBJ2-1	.	CASSRDSAYNEQFF	TGCGCCAGCAGCCGGGACTCGGCGTACAATGAGCAGTTCTTC
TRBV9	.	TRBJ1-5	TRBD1	CASSVGQGAGQPQHF	TGTGCCAGCAGCGTAGGGCAGGGGGCAGGACAGCCCCAGCATTTT
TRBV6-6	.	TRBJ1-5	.	CASSSTNSNQPQHF	TGTGCCAGCAGCTCGACAAATAGCAATCAGCCCCAGCATTTT
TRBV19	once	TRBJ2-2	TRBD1	CASTLRTGGTGELFF	TGTGCCAGTACGTTGCGGACAGGGGGCACCGGGGAGCTGTTTTTT
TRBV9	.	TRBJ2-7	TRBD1	CASSGTGQGHEQYF	TGTGCCAGCAGCGGAACGGGACAGGGCCACGAGCAGTACTTC
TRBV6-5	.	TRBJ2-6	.	CASSYGEGEGANVLTF	TGTGCCAGCAGTTACGGAGAGGGGGAGGGGGCCAACGTCCTGACTTTC
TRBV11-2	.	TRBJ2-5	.	CASSFGREGTQYF	TGTGCCAGCAGCTTCGGGCGAGAGGGGACCCAGTACTTC
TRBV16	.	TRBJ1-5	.	CASSQGPRSNQPQHF	TGTGCCAGCAGCCAGGGGCCCAGAAGCAATCAGCCCCAGCATTTT
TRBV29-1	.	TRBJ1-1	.	CSVGVGGGAEAFF	TGCAGCGTTGGGGTCGGGGGAGGGGCTGAAGCTTTCTTT
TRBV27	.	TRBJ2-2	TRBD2	CASSFTSGRYTGELFF	TGTGCCAGCAGTTTTACTAGCGGGAGGTACACCGGGGAGCTGTTTTTT
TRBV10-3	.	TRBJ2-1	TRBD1	CAINSRQGVYNEQFF	TGTGCCATCAATTCCCGGCAGGGGGTATACAATGAGCAGTTCTTC
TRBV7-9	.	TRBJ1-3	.	CANRGVPSGNTIYF	TGTGCCAATCGGGGGGTCCCCTCTGGAAACACCATATATTTT
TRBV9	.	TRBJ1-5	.	CASSVGGLLNQPQHF	TGTGCCAGCAGCGTAGGCGGACTTCTCAATCAGCCCCAGCATTTT
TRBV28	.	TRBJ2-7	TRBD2	CASSYPGTSVYEQYF	TGTGCCAGCAGTTATCCCGGGACTAGCGTGTACGAGCAGTACTTC
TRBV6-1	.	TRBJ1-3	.	CASSEAQLWGDTIYF	TGTGCCAGCAGTGAAGCGCAACTTTGGGGGGACACCATATATTTT
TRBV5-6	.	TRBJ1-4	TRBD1	CASSLAGGKKKLFF	TGTGCCAGCAGCTTGGCAGGGGGGAAGAAAAAACTGTTTTTT
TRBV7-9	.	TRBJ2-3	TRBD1	CASSLGRSGGRDTQYF	TGTGCCAGCAGCTTAGGTAGATCAGGGGGCAGAGATACGCAGTATTTT
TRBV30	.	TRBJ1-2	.	CAWGPHRLRASHYGYTF	TGTGCCTGGGGACCCCACCGGTTGAGGGCCTCACACTATGGCTACACCTTC
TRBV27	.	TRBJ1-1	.	CASSFHAQGTEAFF	TGTGCCAGCAGTTTCCACGCCCAGGGAACTGAAGCTTTCTTT
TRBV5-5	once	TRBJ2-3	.	CASSLIAETDTQYF	TGTGCCAGCAGCTTGATAGCGGAAACAGATACGCAGTATTTT
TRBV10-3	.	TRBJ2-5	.	CAISESLDGETQYF	TGTGCCATCAGTGAGAGTCTAGACGGAGAGACCCAGTACTTC
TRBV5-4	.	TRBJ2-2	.	CASSLDGTGELFF	TGTGCCAGCAGCTTGGACGGGACCGGGGAGCTGTTTTTT
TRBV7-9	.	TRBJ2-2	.	CAGSSTVTLNTGELFF	TGTGCCGGCAGCTCTACAGTAACTCTAAACACCGGGGAGCTGTTTTTT
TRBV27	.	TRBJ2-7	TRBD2	CASSSLAGVLYEQYF	TGTGCCAGCAGTTCCCTAGCGGGAGTCCTCTACGAGCAGTACTTC
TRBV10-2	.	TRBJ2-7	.	CASSREVTYEQYF	TGCGCCAGCAGTCGGGAAGTTACCTACGAGCAGTACTTC
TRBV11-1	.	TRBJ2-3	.	CASRPAGDTQYF	TGTGCCAGCAGGCCGGCGGGAGATACGCAGTATTTT
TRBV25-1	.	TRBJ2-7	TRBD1	CASSDAGGYYEQYF	TGTGCCAGCAGTGATGCAGGGGGCTACTACGAGCAGTACTTC
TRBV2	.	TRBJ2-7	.	CASSFSGYEQYF	TGTGCCAGCAGCTTTAGCGGCTACGAGCAGTACTTC
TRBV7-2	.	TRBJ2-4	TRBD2	CASSLYPGSGGNIQYF	TGTGCCAGCAGCTTATACCCGGGTAGCGGGGGAAACATTCAGTACTTC
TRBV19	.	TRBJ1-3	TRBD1	CASSTKQGASGNTIYF	TGTGCCAGTAGTACAAAACAGGGGGCCTCTGGAAACACCATATATTTT
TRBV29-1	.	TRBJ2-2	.	CTANEGNTGELFF	TGCACGGCGAATGAGGGAAACACCGGGGAGCTGTTTTTT
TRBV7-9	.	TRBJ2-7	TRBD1	CASSSGQDYEQYF	TGTGCCAGCAGCTCGGGACAGGACTACGAGCAGTACTTC
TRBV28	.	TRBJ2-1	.	CASRRGSSTHNEQFF	TGTGCCAGCAGAAGGGGCTCGTCGACACACAATGAGCAGTTCTTC
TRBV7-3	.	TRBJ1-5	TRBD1	CASLGQGDNRPQHF	TGTGCCAGCTTGGGACAGGGAGACAATCGGCCCCAGCATTTT
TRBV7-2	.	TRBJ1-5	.	CASSLDAGEGNQPQHF	TGTGCCAGCAGCTTAGATGCAGGGGAAGGCAATCAGCCCCAGCATTTT
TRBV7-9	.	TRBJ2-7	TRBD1	CASHRWDRDSYEQYF	TGTGCCAGCCACCGTTGGGACAGGGACTCCTACGAGCAGTACTTC
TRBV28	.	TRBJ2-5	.	CASYYSGTPETQYF	TGTGCCAGCTATTACTCCGGGACTCCTGAGACCCAGTACTTC
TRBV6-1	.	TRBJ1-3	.	CATDGSSGNTIYF	TGTGCCACCGATGGCAGCTCTGGAAACACCATATATTTT
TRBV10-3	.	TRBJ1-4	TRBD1	CAIRATGGKDEKLFF	TGTGCCATCAGAGCGACAGGGGGCAAAGATGAAAAACTGTTTTTT
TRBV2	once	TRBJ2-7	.	CASSGDYEQYF	TGTGCCAGCAGTGGAGATTACGAGCAGTACTTC
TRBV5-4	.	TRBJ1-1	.	CASSTLSSEAFF	TGTGCCAGCAGCACTCTATCCTCTGAAGCTTTCTTT
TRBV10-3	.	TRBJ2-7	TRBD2	CAIRGTSGSSYEQYF	TGTGCCATCAGAGGAACTAGCGGAAGCTCCTACGAGCAGTACTTC
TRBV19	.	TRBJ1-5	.	CASSIAVNQPQHF	TGTGCCAGTAGTATAGCAGTAAATCAGCCCCAGCATTTT
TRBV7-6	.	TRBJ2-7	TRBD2	CASSLGTSGSYEQYF	TGTGCCAGCAGCTTAGGGACTAGCGGGTCCTACGAGCAGTACTTC